Sequencing of this T cell receptor beta chain was carried out in a study of brain T cells in children with intractable seizures. General study points: Pre-surgery blood may have been undersampled, hiding some clones.

On this clone: Its matching antigen is unknown.

Sequencing was performed with immunoSEQ multiplex PCR; in TCRdb, only in-frame clones are kept and a portion is missing. The data contain about 350,000 clones, nearly 95% of them singletons. Time point specified: blood from clinic visit 5 months post-surgery; TSC patient then seizure free. Sequencing was limited to surgery cases with top T cell transcript signatures in brain tissue. Pre-surgery treatment included at least one anti-epileptic drug. V lost 5 bases, J lost 3 bases, and 17 bases lay in between. CDR1 and CDR2 from the germline V gene are SGHTA and FQGTGA. The CDR3 length is 16 residues. Specimen: peripheral blood, collected less than 6 months after surgery. The receptor's source is a boy under two years old with tuberous sclerosis and intractable seizures. V gene TRBV7-3 combines with J gene TRBJ2-1; D is possibly TRBD2 (6 bases). The CDR3, as DNA: TGTGCCAGCAGCCAACCATACGGGACTGACTACAATGAGCAGTTCTTC. This sequence encodes CASSQPYGTDYNEQFF.